Following are 5 T cell receptor beta chains from one sample sequenced in a study of vaccination and CD4 T cells after COVID-19. Antigen specificity for these receptors is unknown. Sequencing of DNA taken from cultured CD4+ T cells relied on the Oncomine TCR Beta short-read assay. Via MiXCR, TCRdb re-called the PCR reads, giving one row per CDR3 protein. Of some 3,900 distinct CDR3 sequences listed, 71% were seen once; the top ten hold around 35%. Treatment in this sample: 10-day PBMC culture with coronavirus spike peptide pools or control peptides (ViraFEST assay). CD4+ T-cell collection from the unexposed donor predated the COVID-19 pandemic (2011-2018). Sequencing input: CD4+ T cells from blood, cultured in vitro. The receptors come from a human donor in good health.

J is TRBJ2-3 and V is TRBV20-1, with 13 bases lining up with TRBD2. CDR3 length: 13 amino acids. V gave up 6 bases and J gave up 6 bases; unmatched junction bases: 3. Germline values: CDR1 DFQATT, CDR2 SNEGSKA (reference sequence). The CDR3, as DNA: TGCAGTGCCTTGACTAGCGGGAGGGATACGCAGTATTTT. Translation gives CSALTSGRDTQYF.

The chain uses TRBV20-1 and TRBJ2-3; D perhaps matches TRBD1 (6 bases). The CDR3 runs to 15 residues. V lost 5 bases, J lost 0 bases, and 15 bases lay in between. Germline CDR1 reads DFQATT; CDR2 reads SNEGSKA (reference sequence). CDR3 sequence: CSAAKQGSSTDTQYF. The CDR3 DNA reads TGCAGTGCTGCCAAACAGGGAAGTAGCACAGATACGCAGTATTTT.

The V and J genes are TRBV6-2 or TRBV6-3 and TRBJ2-5; perhaps TRBD1 as D (6 bases). V lost 6 bases and J lost 5, with 16 bases in between. The CDR3 has 14 amino acids. CDR1 and CDR2 from the germline V gene are MNHEY and SVGEGT. CDR3 sequence reads: CASSFSGARETQYF. The CDR3 nucleotides are TGTGCCAGCAGCTTTTCAGGGGCGAGGGAGACCCAGTACTTC.

CDR3 protein: CASSRSPLGGSPLHF. CDR3 coding DNA: TGTGCCAGCAGTCGAAGTCCCCTCGGCGGTTCACCCCTCCACTTT. The chain is built from TRBV27 and TRBJ1-6; no reliable D call. Trimming left V 5 bases short and J 9 bases short, with 17 bases between. The CDR3 runs to 15 residues. CDR1 and CDR2 from the germline V gene are MNHEY and SMNVEV (reference sequence).

This clonotype has a single count. The chain joins TRBV24-1 to TRBJ1-2; D is uncertain. CDR3 length: 15 amino acids. In germline, CDR1 is KGHDR, CDR2 SFDVKD. Trimming took 4 bases from V and 3 from J, leaving 14 bases between them. This CDR3 is CATSESGPKDYGYTF. CDR3 DNA sequence: TGTGCCACCAGTGAATCGGGCCCCAAGGACTATGGCTACACCTTC.